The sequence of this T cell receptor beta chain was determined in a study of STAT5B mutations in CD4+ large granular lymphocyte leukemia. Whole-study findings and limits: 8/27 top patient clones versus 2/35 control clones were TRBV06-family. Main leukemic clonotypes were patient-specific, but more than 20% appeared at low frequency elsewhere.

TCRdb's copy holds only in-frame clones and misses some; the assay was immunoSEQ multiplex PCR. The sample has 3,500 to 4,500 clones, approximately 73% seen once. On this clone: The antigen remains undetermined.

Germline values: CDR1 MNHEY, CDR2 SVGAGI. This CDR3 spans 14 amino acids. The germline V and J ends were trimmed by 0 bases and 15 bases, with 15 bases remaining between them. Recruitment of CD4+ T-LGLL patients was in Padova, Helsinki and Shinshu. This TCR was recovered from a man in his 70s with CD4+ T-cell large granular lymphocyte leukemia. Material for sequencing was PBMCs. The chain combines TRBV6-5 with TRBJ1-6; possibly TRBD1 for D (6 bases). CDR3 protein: CASSYSIGGDNLHF. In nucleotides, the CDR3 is TGTGCCAGCAGTTACTCGATCGGCGGGGACAACCTCCACTTT.